These T cell receptor beta chains were read from a single sample in a study of cytomegalovirus exposure and HLA in healthy donors. Assay used: immunoSEQ multiplex PCR; TCRdb lists only in-frame clones, some missing. The table includes about 140,000 clones, 70% to 85% detected once. The sample comprised PBMCs. These receptor sequences come from a man between 25 and 39 years old in good health and CMV-seropositive. Both conserved end residues are part of each CDR3. D genes are given only for firm matches.

d_gene: TRBD2; v_gene: TRBV18; j_gene: TRBJ2-2; CDR3aa: CASSPPGLAAPGELFF
d_gene: .; v_gene: TRBV5-6; j_gene: TRBJ1-3; CDR3aa: CASSLWGLEYGNTIYF
d_gene: TRBD2; v_gene: TRBV5-1; j_gene: TRBJ2-2; CDR3aa: CASQGGRAPNTGELFF
d_gene: .; v_gene: TRBV5-4; j_gene: TRBJ2-2; CDR3aa: CASSLPRNTGELFF
d_gene: .; v_gene: TRBV7-3; j_gene: TRBJ1-5; CDR3aa: CASSPVSNQPQHF
d_gene: TRBD2; v_gene: TRBV7-8; j_gene: TRBJ2-1; CDR3aa: CASSEGGRSGRVYNEQFF
d_gene: .; v_gene: TRBV6-5; j_gene: TRBJ1-6; CDR3aa: CASSYSPDPGGSPLHF
d_gene: TRBD1; v_gene: TRBV7-9; j_gene: TRBJ2-2; CDR3aa: CASSLTGALTGELFF
d_gene: .; v_gene: TRBV7-2; j_gene: TRBJ2-7; CDR3aa: CASSSLDGIDEQYF
d_gene: .; v_gene: TRBV7-9; j_gene: TRBJ2-5; CDR3aa: CASSTSRRLGKETQYF
d_gene: .; v_gene: TRBV7-2; j_gene: TRBJ1-5; CDR3aa: CASSTGLLNQPQHF
d_gene: .; v_gene: TRBV7-6; j_gene: TRBJ2-3; CDR3aa: CASSIGLSTDTQYF
d_gene: .; v_gene: TRBV5-1; j_gene: TRBJ2-2; CDR3aa: CASSLDRSFTGELFF
d_gene: .; v_gene: TRBV5-1; j_gene: TRBJ1-2; CDR3aa: CASSLSSNYGYTF
d_gene: .; v_gene: TRBV2; j_gene: TRBJ2-1; CDR3aa: CASRHRDNEQFF
d_gene: TRBD2; v_gene: TRBV5-1; j_gene: TRBJ2-1; CDR3aa: CASSLGPTGGNEQFF
d_gene: TRBD1; v_gene: TRBV5-4; j_gene: TRBJ1-1; CDR3aa: CASSWDRANTEAFF
d_gene: .; v_gene: TRBV5-6; j_gene: TRBJ2-1; CDR3aa: CASSSPGRFDNEQFF